The clone carrying this TCR beta chain has at least ten counts. Its specificity is unknown. The data belong to a study of T cells in Graves' hyperthyroidism and ophthalmopathy. The study's findings and limits: Appearing also in blood were most of the thyroid clonotypes expanded above 0.001.

Amplification targeted TCR beta CDR3 regions from RNA transcripts. First-round RT-PCR of the TCR CDR3 relied on the HTBI primer set. From the multiplex PCR reads, TCRdb called clonotypes with MiXCR, one entry per CDR3 protein. In the table there are about 580,000 distinct CDR3 sequences, 40% to 55% of which are singletons. Across 18 months, stable Graves' hyperthyroidism was marked by no progression to ophthalmopathy. Lactation, pregnancy, other autoimmune disease or uncontrolled infection led to exclusion of patients. V was clipped by 1 base and J by 1 base; unmatched bases: 10. The length of the CDR3 is 18 residues.

This TCR came from a young woman with Graves' hyperthyroidism. Sequencing was performed on peripheral blood or thyroid tissue (not recorded which). The chain carries TRBV12-3 or TRBV12-4 and TRBJ1-1, with TRBD1 matching over 9 bases. CDR3 sequence reads: CASSLGLDRGVGNTEAFF. CDR3 coding DNA: TGTGCCAGCAGTTTAGGGTTGGACAGGGGTGTGGGGAACACTGAAGCTTTCTTT.